These 16 T cell receptor beta chains came from one sample sequenced in a study of T cell responses to AZD1222 COVID-19 vaccine. Clones were sequenced by immunoSEQ multiplex PCR, and TCRdb holds only the in-frame ones, with some missing. The sample carries tens of thousands of clones, under 95% recorded once. This material consisted of peripheral blood, taken on day 0 of MenACWY control vaccination. The receptor set was obtained from an adult in good health.

This chain joins TRBV7-3 and TRBJ2-3, with TRBD2 matching over 7 bases. The junction had 6 bases not matched to a gene; V was cut back by 5 bases and J by 1 base. The CDR3 runs 15 residues. In germline, CDR1 is SGHTA, CDR2 FQGTGA. The CDR3 nucleotides are TGTGCCAGCAGCCCCTCTAGCGGTCGCACAGATACGCAGTATTTT. Amino acids: CASSPSSGRTDTQYF.

The rearrangement links TRBV28 to TRBJ1-4; no clear D. The V end was cut by 10 bases, the J end by 5 bases, with 23 bases between. CDR1 is MDHEN and CDR2 is SYDVKM in the germline V gene. The CDR3 totals 16 residues. CDR3 sequence (DNA): TGTGCCATCCAACCCGGTGCGTACGAGGAGAATGAAAAACTGTTTTTT. Amino acid sequence: CAIQPGAYEENEKLFF.

The genes are TRBV7-9 and TRBJ1-6; D might be TRBD1 (5 bases). CDR3 length: 15 amino acids. Trimming took off 3 bases at V and 8 bases at J, with 14 bases between the two ends. Germline V gives CDR1 SEHNR, CDR2 FQNEAQ (reference sequence). CDR3 nucleotides: TGTGCCAGCAGCTTGGGGGAGGTGGTCGATTCACCCCTCCACTTT. Protein sequence: CASSLGEVVDSPLHF.

The chain carries TRBV12-3 or TRBV12-4 and TRBJ2-2; weak D call: TRBD2 (5 bases). The V gene lost 6 bases and the J gene lost 6 bases, with 11 bases spanning the gap. There are 13 residues in the CDR3. For the CDR3, the DNA is TGTGCCAGCAGGCCCGAGGGTTCCGGGGAGCTGTTTTTT. It codes for CASRPEGSGELFF.

The chain employs TRBV4-1 and TRBJ1-1, with D possibly TRBD1 on 6 matching bases. Germline CDR1 is MGHRA and CDR2 is YSYEKL. V shed 2 bases and J shed 10 bases, with 20 bases lying between them. CDR3 size: 15 residues. CDR3 amino acids: CASSQSRGTQGSAFF. Here the CDR3 DNA reads TGCGCCAGCAGCCAATCAAGGGGGACTCAGGGGTCAGCTTTCTTT.

V is TRBV7-6 and J is TRBJ2-5; D gene uncertain. The V gene's germline CDR1 is SGHVS and CDR2 FNYEAQ. Trimming removed 2 bases from V and 1 base from J, with 5 bases in between. The CDR3 length is 13 residues. Written as DNA, the CDR3 is TGTGCCAGCAGCTTAAGTCCCCAAGAGACCCAGTACTTC. It codes for CASSLSPQETQYF. Full variable domain (remainder filled in from reference TRBV7-6 and TRBJ2-5): GAGVSQSPRYKVTKRGQDVALRCDPISGHVSLYWYRQALGQGPEFLTYFNYEAQQDKSGLPNDRFSAERPEGSISTLTIQRTEQRDSAMYRCASSLSPQETQYFGPGTRLLVL.

This chain uses TRBV28 with TRBJ1-4; the D gene is possibly TRBD1 (5 bases). The CDR3 is 12 residues long. Germline V gene lookup returns CDR1 MDHEN and CDR2 SYDVKM. Trimming took off 4 bases at V and 7 bases at J, with 7 bases between the two ends. The CDR3 region has the DNA TGTGCCAGCAGTTGGAGGGGTGAAAAACTGTTTTTT. It is translated as CASSWRGEKLFF.

The J gene is TRBJ2-5, the V gene TRBV10-3; D gene unclear. CDR3 size: 11 residues. The germline CDR1 and CDR2 sequences are ENHRY and SYGVKD. V was cut by 3 bases and J by 4 bases, with 3 bases left in between. Written as DNA, the CDR3 is TGTGCCATCAGTGAATTAGAGACCCAGTACTTC. As protein: CAISELETQYF.

The V call is TRBV28, the J call TRBJ1-1, with a possible D match to TRBD1 (6 bases). V was pared by 3 bases and J by 5 bases, with 16 bases between. The CDR3 sequence is 15 residues long. CDR1 is MDHEN and CDR2 is SYDVKM in the germline V gene. The CDR3 coding sequence is TGTGCCAGCAGTTTTGCAGGGGTACGGGGGACTGAAGCTTTCTTT. Its translation is CASSFAGVRGTEAFF.

The chain has TRBV2 and TRBJ2-6; D unresolved. V was cut by 7 bases and J by 0 bases, with 10 bases left in between. There are 15 residues in the CDR3. Germline V gives CDR1 SNHLY, CDR2 FYNNEI. CDR3 region: CASNSLGSGANVLTF. CDR3 in DNA: TGTGCCAGCAACTCGTTAGGCTCTGGGGCCAACGTCCTGACTTTC.

The table lists this clone with a count of one. One end of the junction does not line up with germline, which may come from a read error. The chain recombines TRBV18 with TRBJ2-7; the D gene is possibly TRBD1 (6 bases). The CDR3 runs 16 residues. The germline CDR1 and CDR2 sequences are KGHSH and LQKENI. CDR3 residues: CASSPTWSRGSNEQYF. Written as DNA, the CDR3 is TGTGCCAGCTCACCGACGTGGAGCAGGGGCTCCAACGAGCAGTACTTC. Drawing the rest from reference TRBV18 and TRBJ2-7, the complete variable domain is NAGVMQNPRHLVRRRGQEARLRCSPMKGHSHVYWYRQLPEEGLKFMVYLQKENIIDESGMPKERFSAEFPKEGPSILRIQQVVRGDSAAYFCASSPTWSRGSNEQYFGPGTRLTVT.

Only one count was recorded for this clone. V usage is TRBV6-6 and J usage is TRBJ2-1; unclear D gene. The V end was cut by 4 bases, the J end by 5 bases, with 9 bases between. This CDR3 is built from 13 residues. CDR1 is MNHNY, CDR2 SVGAGI, per germline (reference sequence). The CDR3 nucleotides are TGTGCCAGCAGTTCTGGGCCCGACAATGAGCAGTTCTTC. Protein: CASSSGPDNEQFF.

The chain employs TRBV3-1 (or the pseudogene TRBV3-2) and TRBJ1-2; D is undetermined. Germline V gene data show CDR1 as LGHDT and CDR2 as YNNKEL (reference sequence). The CDR3 has 15 residues. V dropped 1 base and J dropped 5 bases, with 14 bases sitting between them. The CDR3 spells CASSQAGWAGYGYTF. In nucleotides, the CDR3 is TGTGCCAGCAGCCAAGCGGGGTGGGCCGGGTATGGCTACACCTTC.

The chain recombines TRBV5-5 with TRBJ2-7; a possible D gene is TRBD1 (6 bases). The V end was cut by 3 bases, the J end by 3 bases, with 13 bases between. The CDR3 extends over 14 amino acids. CDR1 SGHKS and CDR2 YYEKEE come from the germline V gene (reference sequence). CDR3 residues: CASSWGGQFYEQYF. In DNA, the CDR3 is TGTGCCAGCAGCTGGGGCGGACAGTTCTACGAGCAGTACTTC.

The rearrangement links TRBV11-2 to TRBJ2-2, with D possibly TRBD1 on 6 matching bases. The CDR3 sequence is 15 residues long. Per germline, CDR1 SGHAT and CDR2 FQNNGV. V lost 5 bases, J lost 4 bases, and 14 bases lay in between. The CDR3 nucleotides read TGTGCCAGCAGCCCCCTGACAGGTGGCACCGGGGAGCTGTTTTTT. Protein sequence: CASSPLTGGTGELFF.

V and J are TRBV30 and TRBJ1-5, with 7 bases fitting TRBD1. CDR1 is GTSNPN and CDR2 is SVGIG in the germline V gene (reference sequence). Trimming removed 1 base from V and 0 bases from J; junction bases left unmatched: 3. The CDR3 covers 15 residues. For the CDR3, the DNA is TGTGCCTGGAGTGCCGGGACAGCTAGCAATCAGCCCCAGCATTTT. Translation: CAWSAGTASNQPQHF.